Listed below are T cell receptor beta chains from one sample, sequenced in a study of blood T cell repertoires in COVID-19. Data came from immunoSEQ multiplex PCR; TCRdb stores just in-frame clones and leaves some out. The sample records some 90,000 clones, over 80% being singletons. The sample taken for sequencing was peripheral blood. These receptors all come from a human donor in a cohort sampled during active COVID-19. Each CDR3 is given with its conserved first and last residue. D genes are given only for firm matches. The listing skips clone size in some rows; elsewhere it reads once, few, many or a size class.

j_call d_call clone_size v_call cdr3_aa cdr3_nt
TRBJ1-1 - - TRBV28 CASSLPPPTVNTEAFF TGTGCCAGCAGTCTCCCTCCCCCGACAGTGAACACTGAAGCTTTCTTT
TRBJ2-7 - - TRBV7-9 CASSLAAAGYEQYF TGTGCCAGCAGCTTAGCTGCAGCGGGCTACGAGCAGTACTTC
TRBJ2-5 - - TRBV7-9 CASSQGGETQYF TGTGCCAGCAGCCAAGGGGGTGAGACCCAGTACTTC
TRBJ1-2 - - TRBV3-1/TRBV3-2 CASSQDRGNGYTF TGTGCCAGCAGCCAAGATCGGGGAAATGGCTACACCTTC
TRBJ1-4 - - TRBV30 CAWSPLGPNEKLFF TGTGCCTGGAGTCCTCTGGGCCCCAATGAAAAACTGTTTTTT
TRBJ2-7 TRBD1 once TRBV29-1 CSVGTGEDEQYF TGCAGCGTTGGGACAGGGGAGGACGAGCAGTACTTC
TRBJ1-1 - - TRBV2 CASTLVQGNTEAFF TGTGCCAGCACCTTAGTGCAGGGGAACACTGAAGCTTTCTTT
TRBJ2-2 - - TRBV9 CASSLNRDYGELFF TGTGCCAGCAGCCTCAACAGGGACTATGGGGAGCTGTTTTTT
TRBJ2-2 TRBD1 - TRBV16 CASSHRGGASNTGELFF TGTGCCAGCAGCCATAGAGGGGGCGCGTCGAACACCGGGGAGCTGTTTTTT
TRBJ2-1 TRBD2 - TRBV11-2 CASSLDQTSGFHNEQFF TGTGCCAGCAGCTTAGACCAGACTAGCGGGTTCCACAATGAGCAGTTCTTC
TRBJ1-5 - - TRBV6-1 CASSEHGNQPQHF TGTGCCAGCAGTGAACATGGCAATCAGCCCCAGCATTTT
TRBJ2-3 TRBD2 - TRBV5-1 CASSLGLAGGADTQYF TGCGCCAGCAGCTTGGGACTAGCGGGAGGGGCAGATACGCAGTATTTT
TRBJ2-7 - - TRBV7-2 CASRQQPVYSYEQYF TGTGCCAGCAGGCAACAGCCCGTCTACTCCTACGAGCAGTACTTC
TRBJ1-1 - - TRBV2 CASSTQGNTEAFF TGTGCCAGCAGTACCCAGGGCAACACTGAAGCTTTCTTT
TRBJ2-5 - - TRBV28 CASSLAGNQETQYF TGTGCCAGCAGTTTGGCAGGCAACCAAGAGACCCAGTACTTC
TRBJ2-5 - - TRBV6-1 CASSEAARIETQYF TGTGCCAGCAGTGAAGCAGCTAGAATCGAGACCCAGTACTTC
TRBJ2-7 TRBD2 - TRBV24-1 CATSDRTGERGYEQYF TGTGCCACCAGTGATCGAACCGGGGAGCGGGGTTACGAGCAGTACTTC
TRBJ1-3 - once TRBV4-1 CASSQDRVTAPGNTIYF TGCGCCAGCAGCCAAGATCGGGTGACAGCGCCTGGAAACACCATATATTTT
TRBJ2-5 TRBD1 - TRBV2 CASSSRDRAETQYF TGTGCCAGCAGTAGCCGGGACAGGGCGGAGACCCAGTACTTC
TRBJ1-2 - - TRBV3-1/TRBV3-2 CASSRDTANYGYTF TGTGCCAGCAGCCGTGACACGGCTAACTATGGCTACACCTTC
TRBJ1-2 TRBD1 - TRBV7-8 CASSSTGANYGYTF TGTGCCAGCAGCTCGACAGGGGCAAACTATGGCTACACCTTC
TRBJ1-2 - - TRBV10-3 CAISELGAVYGYTF TGTGCCATCAGTGAGCTAGGGGCGGTCTATGGCTACACCTTC
TRBJ2-1 - - TRBV6-1 CASSAEVRGTSYNEQFF TGTGCCAGCAGTGCTGAGGTCCGGGGAACCTCCTACAATGAGCAGTTCTTC
TRBJ2-1 - once TRBV24-1 CATKGTAGRGSSYNEQFF TGTGCCACCAAGGGGACGGCCGGACGGGGGAGCTCCTACAATGAGCAGTTCTTC
TRBJ2-6 TRBD1 - TRBV7-2 CASSLAGTGAGANVLTF TGTGCCAGCAGCTTAGCGGGGACAGGCGCGGGGGCCAACGTCCTGACTTTC
TRBJ2-5 TRBD2 - TRBV27 CASRGLGGKERVTQYF TGTGCCAGCAGGGGACTAGGAGGGAAGGAAAGGGTGACCCAGTACTTC
TRBJ2-3 TRBD2 - TRBV28 CASSSGLAGSDTQYF TGTGCCAGCAGTTCCGGACTAGCGGGATCAGATACGCAGTATTTT
TRBJ1-1 - once TRBV11-2 CASSLGGRGVSNTEAFF TGTGCCAGCAGCTTAGGGGGCAGGGGTGTTTCCAACACTGAAGCTTTCTTT
TRBJ2-3 - once TRBV29-1 CSGGWEADTQYF TGCAGCGGGGGGTGGGAGGCAGATACGCAGTATTTT
TRBJ1-6 TRBD1 - TRBV6-5 CASRGTGTRNSPLHF TGTGCCAGCAGGGGGACAGGGACCCGCAATTCACCCCTCCACTTT
TRBJ2-5 - once TRBV7-7 CASSPDSQETQYF TGTGCTAGCAGCCCCGACTCTCAAGAGACCCAGTACTTC
TRBJ1-2 - few TRBV5-1 CASSLVAGSLGYTF TGCGCCAGCAGCTTGGTGGCAGGGTCTCTTGGCTACACCTTC
TRBJ1-4 TRBD1 - TRBV28 CASSWGQGLNEKLFF TGTGCCAGCAGTTGGGGACAGGGGCTTAATGAAAAACTGTTTTTT
TRBJ2-7 - - TRBV28 CASSPRREQYF TGTGCCAGCAGTCCAAGGCGGGAGCAGTACTTC
TRBJ2-7 TRBD1 - TRBV6-1 CASSERFLYGDRVYEQYF TGTGCCAGCAGTGAACGATTCCTTTACGGGGACAGGGTATACGAGCAGTACTTC
TRBJ2-3 TRBD1 - TRBV6-5 CASDSRTGGIDTQYF TGTGCCAGCGATAGCAGGACAGGGGGCATAGATACGCAGTATTTT
TRBJ1-4 - - TRBV28 CATGYLGEKLFF TGTGCCACCGGGTATCTTGGTGAAAAACTGTTTTTT